Below are 12 T cell receptor beta chains sequenced from a single sample in a study of T-cell reconstitution after alpha-beta-depleted transplantation in children. A library of TCRbeta sequences, prepared with unique molecular identifiers, was generated. TCRdb re-called the PCR reads with MiXCR, one entry per CDR3 protein. The sample yields about 230,000 distinct CDR3 sequences, around 13% seen once. Sequenced here: PBMCs from the stem cell graft donor, sampled from the stem cell graft. All receptors come from a human donor who donated a stem cell graft to a child with acute lymphoblastic leukemia.

This clonotype was observed many times. The rearrangement links TRBV12-3 or TRBV12-4 to TRBJ1-5; TRBD1 agrees at 7 bases. Trimming cost V 6 bases and J 0 bases; bases outside gene matches: 5. This CDR3 spans 15 amino acids. CDR3 sequence (DNA): TGTGCCAGCAGCCGGGACAGAGATAGCAATCAGCCCCAGCATTTT. It translates to CASSRDRDSNQPQHF.

This clonotype was counted ten times or more. The rearrangement links TRBV12-3 or TRBV12-4 to TRBJ1-1; D remains ambiguous. The V end lost 8 bases, the J end lost 2 bases, and 15 bases lay between the germline ends. The CDR3 runs to 14 residues. The CDR3 loop reads CASQSSTSNTEAFF. In nucleotides, the CDR3 is TGTGCCAGCCAGTCTTCGACATCTAACACTGAAGCTTTCTTT.

As to this clonotype: A much larger clone sits a single nucleotide away, making a read error possible. The V and J genes are TRBV12-3 or TRBV12-4 and TRBJ1-2; no clear D gene. The length of the CDR3 is 15 residues. Deletions cut 8 bases from V and 3 bases from J, with 19 bases between. Written as DNA, the CDR3 is TGTGCCAGCGGCGGGGTGGCATATACTCACTATGGCTACACCTTC. Its translation is CASGGVAYTHYGYTF.

The V and J genes are TRBV4-3 and TRBJ2-1; 9 bases agree with TRBD2. The junction had 7 bases not matched to a gene; V was cut back by 5 bases and J by 5 bases. This CDR3 has 15 residues. Germline-derived CDR1 and CDR2 are LGHNA and YSLEER. CDR3 sequence reads: CASSKAGGGHNEQFF. Written as DNA, the CDR3 is TGCGCCAGCAGCAAAGCGGGGGGCGGCCACAATGAGCAGTTCTTC.

This clonotype was seen many times. The chain joins TRBV5-1 to TRBJ2-1; 9 nucleotides match TRBD1. Trimming cost V 0 bases and J 0 bases; bases outside gene matches: 10. This CDR3 contains 19 residues. Germline CDR1 and CDR2: SGHRS and YFSETQ. CDR3 coding DNA: TGCGCCAGCAGCTTGGCGTCCGGGACAGGGTTGAGCTCCTACAATGAGCAGTTCTTC. This gives the protein CASSLASGTGLSSYNEQFF.

This clonotype was seen at least ten times. The V and J genes are TRBV20-1 and TRBJ2-7, with TRBD1 matching over 12 bases. V gave up 6 bases and J gave up 5 bases; unmatched junction bases: 2. Germline V gene sequence: CDR1 DFQATT, CDR2 SNEGSKA (reference sequence). The CDR3 extends over 12 amino acids. The CDR3 DNA reads TGCAGTGCCGGGGACAGGGGGCACGAGCAGTACTTC. It translates to CSAGDRGHEQYF.

This clonotype was observed at least ten times. J is TRBJ2-3 and V is TRBV27; D gene ambiguous. The CDR3 is 15 amino acids. The germline CDR1 and CDR2 sequences are MNHEY and SMNVEV (reference sequence). The V end lost 1 base, the J end lost 1 base, and 9 bases lay between the germline ends. The CDR3 DNA follows: TGTGCCAGCAGTTTATTTGGTGACCGCACAGATACGCAGTATTTT. Amino acid sequence: CASSLFGDRTDTQYF.

There are a few counts of this clonotype. The chain combines TRBV9 with TRBJ2-1, with 8 bases matching TRBD1. Unmatched junction bases numbered 3, after V lost 3 bases and J lost 1 base. The CDR3 has 15 residues. Per germline, CDR1 SGDLS and CDR2 YYNGEE. In DNA, the CDR3 is TGTGCCAGCAGCGGACAGGGGATGTCCTACAATGAGCAGTTCTTC. Translating it yields CASSGQGMSYNEQFF.

A word on this clonotype: This sequence may be a read error, since a much larger clone differs from it by one base. Here the CDR3 omits its conserved ending phenylalanine or tryptophan, so a read error is the likely source. The chain employs TRBV25-1 and TRBJ2-7, with D possibly being TRBD1 or TRBD2 (6 bases each). The CDR3 is 13 amino acids. Trimming took 6 bases from V and 3 from J, leaving 12 bases between them. Per the germline V gene, CDR1 is MGHDK and CDR2 is SYGVNS. The chain's CDR3 is CASREGVRYEQYL. The DNA of the CDR3 is TGTGCCAGCAGGGAGGGGGTTCGCTACGAGCAGTACCTC.

This clonotype has at least ten counts. This chain joins TRBV4-3 and TRBJ1-1, with unresolved D. Trimming stripped 4 bases from V and 11 bases from J, with 17 bases between. Per the germline V gene, CDR1 is LGHNA and CDR2 is YSLEER. CDR3 size: 13 residues. CDR3 residues: CASSPQIGVVAFF. The CDR3 DNA reads as TGCGCCAGCAGCCCCCAGATCGGGGTAGTGGCTTTCTTT.

The V call is TRBV30, the J call TRBJ2-2; tentatively, D is TRBD2 (5 bases). This CDR3 is 14 amino acids long. From germline, CDR1 is GTSNPN and CDR2 SVGIG (reference sequence). Trimming pared 1 base from V and 3 bases from J, leaving 9 bases between. Here the CDR3 DNA reads TGTGCCTGGAGTGAAACTAGATACACCGGGGAGCTGTTTTTT. Translation gives CAWSETRYTGELFF.

The genes are TRBV4-3 and TRBJ2-4, with 9 nucleotides matching TRBD1. The CDR3 has 16 amino acids. Looked up from germline, CDR1 is LGHNA and CDR2 is YSLEER. With 1 base clipped from V and 5 bases from J, the junction kept 6 bases outside the gene matches. Here the CDR3 reads CASSQVDRGVENIQYF. CDR3 coding DNA: TGCGCCAGCAGCCAAGTGGACAGGGGAGTGGAAAACATTCAGTACTTC.